These 32 T cell receptor beta chains were sequenced from one sample in a study of T cell repertoires in cytomegalovirus infection. TCRdb re-analysed the reads in MiXCR, keeping a single row per CDR3 protein. The sample holds around 550,000 distinct CDR3 sequences; less than 30% are singletons and the top ten take less than 15%. The sample comprised PBMCs. Receptors were obtained from a human donor in good health (CMV status not recorded). Some clones in this sample may be carry-over from other donors' samples.

The gene calls are TRBV6-8 and TRBJ2-2, with TRBD1 as a possible D gene (5 bases). Trimming removed 6 bases at V and 0 bases at J, with 11 bases between. From germline, CDR1 is MNHGY and CDR2 SAAAGT. This CDR3 is 15 amino acids long. CDR3 DNA: TGTGCCAGCAGATTTGACAGATCGAACACCGGGGAGCTGTTTTTT. Its protein is CASRFDRSNTGELFF.

The rearrangement links TRBV19 to TRBJ2-3; 8 nucleotides agree with TRBD1. Germline-derived CDR1 and CDR2 are LNHDA and SQIVND (reference sequence). Germline trimming cut 5 bases from V and 2 bases from J; bases unmatched to any gene: 12. The CDR3 runs to 17 residues. The CDR3: CASSLPTGGPFTDTQYF. The DNA for the CDR3 is TGTGCCAGTAGTCTACCTACAGGGGGACCCTTCACAGATACGCAGTATTTT.

This clonotype was found a few times. V is TRBV6-2 or TRBV6-3 and J is TRBJ2-4; D is unresolved. V dropped 2 bases and J dropped 6 bases, with 11 bases sitting between them. The CDR3 has 14 residues. The germline gives CDR1 MNHEY, CDR2 SVGEGT. CDR3 DNA: TGTGCCAGCAGTTACGTGGGCGTGGGAAACATTCAGTACTTC. The encoded protein is CASSYVGVGNIQYF.

The CDR3 region is CASSPHRGGSSYNSPLHF. The CDR3 nucleotides read TGCGCCAGCAGCCCACACAGGGGGGGAAGCTCCTATAATTCACCCCTCCACTTT. The V gene is TRBV4-3, the J gene TRBJ1-6, with 8 nucleotides matching TRBD1. V shed 4 bases and J 0 bases; nucleotides not matched to a gene: 8. Germline CDR1 reads LGHNA; CDR2 reads YSLEER. The CDR3 has 18 amino acids.

This clonotype was detected a few times. J is TRBJ1-5 and V is TRBV28; D remains ambiguous. Trimming removed 6 bases from V and 8 bases from J, with 14 bases in between. Per the germline V gene, CDR1 is MDHEN and CDR2 is SYDVKM. The CDR3 consists of 13 residues. This chain's CDR3 is CASRSPPRKPQHF. The CDR3 coding sequence is TGTGCCAGCAGATCCCCTCCAAGGAAGCCCCAGCATTTT.

This clonotype was counted a few times. V gene TRBV29-1 combines with J gene TRBJ2-1; unclear D gene. Germline loops: CDR1 SQVTM, CDR2 ANQGSEA. The CDR3 contains 13 residues. Trimming cost V 5 bases and J 4 bases, with 12 bases left between them. DNA for the CDR3: TGCAGCGTTAGGCCAGGCCATTACAATGAGCAGTTCTTC. It translates to CSVRPGHYNEQFF.

This clonotype came up a few times. The chain is built from TRBV5-4 and TRBJ2-3; 7 bases fit TRBD1. CDR1 and CDR2 from the germline V gene are SGHNT and YYREEE (reference sequence). Unmatched junction bases numbered 8, after V lost 5 bases and J lost 2 bases. The CDR3 length is 15 residues. The CDR3 DNA follows: TGTGCCAGCAGACTAACAGGGGTGGTCACAGATACGCAGTATTTT. This sequence encodes CASRLTGVVTDTQYF.

For this clonotype: Mismatch with germline at one junction end may stem from a read error. The gene calls are TRBV7-7 and TRBJ2-1, with a possible D match to TRBD1 (6 bases). Germline CDR1 SSHAT, CDR2 FNYEAQ (reference sequence). There are 17 residues in the CDR3. CDR3 DNA: TGTGCTAGCAGCTTGGGCCACAGGGCGGCCTTTGACAATGAGCAGTTCTTC. Amino acids: CASSLGHRAAFDNEQFF. The full variable domain, in which reference TRBV7-7 and TRBJ2-1 provide the parts outside the CDR3, is GAGVSQSPRYKVTKRGQDVTLRCDPISSHATLYWYQQALGQGPEFLTYFNYEAQPDKSGLPSDRFSAERPEGSISTLTIQRTEQRDSAMYRCASSLGHRAAFDNEQFFGPGTRLTVL.

This clonotype has just a few counts. The chain has TRBV11-1 and TRBJ2-1; TRBD2 aligns across 10 bases. This CDR3 has 18 amino acids. The J segment lost 15 bases and the V segment lost 1 base, leaving 21 bases of the junction unmatched. Per germline, CDR1 SGHAT and CDR2 FQDESV (reference sequence). DNA of the CDR3: TGTGCCAGCAGCTTAGTGTTTCTAGCGGGAGAGGTTATGTCGGATTTGTTCTTC. Its protein product is CASSLVFLAGEVMSDLFF.

This clonotype was found a few times. The V gene is TRBV4-1, the J gene TRBJ1-5; D is possibly TRBD1 (5 bases). Germline values: CDR1 MGHRA, CDR2 YSYEKL. V dropped 1 base and J dropped 0 bases, with 16 bases sitting between them. There are 18 residues in the CDR3. This CDR3 reads CASSQVLIRENSNQPQHF. The CDR3 coding sequence is TGCGCCAGCAGCCAAGTCCTGATCAGGGAAAATAGCAATCAGCCCCAGCATTTT.

Only a few counts were recorded for this clonotype. This rearrangement joins TRBV12-3 or TRBV12-4 to TRBJ2-1, with TRBD2 identical over 9 bases. The CDR3 length is 14 residues. V lost 7 bases, J lost 7 bases, and 8 bases stayed unmatched. CDR3 loop: CASTLSGSINEQFF. Here the CDR3 DNA reads TGTGCCAGCACCCTTAGCGGGAGTATTAATGAGCAGTTCTTC.

This clonotype was seen a few times. The rearrangement joins TRBV7-8 to TRBJ1-1, with D perhaps matching TRBD1 (5 bases). CDR1 SGHVS and CDR2 FQNEAQ come from the germline V gene. Trimming removed 1 base from V and 4 bases from J, with 10 bases in between. CDR3 length equals 14 residues. CDR3 in DNA: TGTGCCAGCAGCTTAGAGGCAGGGAGCACTGAAGCTTTCTTT. Its translation is CASSLEAGSTEAFF.

The chain employs TRBV29-1 and TRBJ2-2; 9 bases are a match to TRBD2. This CDR3 has 16 residues. V gave up 2 bases and J gave up 3 bases; unmatched junction bases: 7. CDR1 SQVTM and CDR2 ANQGSEA come from the germline V gene. The CDR3 DNA follows: TGCAGCGTTGAACTAGCGGGAAGTAAATACACCGGGGAGCTGTTTTTT. Translated, it gives CSVELAGSKYTGELFF.

The chain recombines TRBV20-1 with TRBJ2-7; 10 nucleotides align to TRBD2. The J segment lost 0 bases and the V segment lost 0 bases, leaving 5 bases of the junction unmatched. Germline loops: CDR1 DFQATT, CDR2 SNEGSKA (reference sequence). This CDR3 comprises 16 residues. Here the CDR3 DNA reads TGCAGTGCTAGAGATCCGGCTAGCGGGGGCTCCTACGAGCAGTACTTC. Translating it yields CSARDPASGGSYEQYF.

This chain links TRBV12-3 or TRBV12-4 with TRBJ2-7; TRBD1 matches at 7 bases. The V and J ends lost 5 bases and 1 base, in that order; junction bases with no gene match: 8. CDR3 length: 15 residues. Here the CDR3 DNA reads TGTGCCAGCAGTCGCCGGGGCAGGGGGTCCTACGAGCAGTACTTC. This sequence encodes CASSRRGRGSYEQYF.

This clonotype was detected many times. The V and J genes are TRBV12-3 or TRBV12-4 and TRBJ2-2, with D uncertain. This CDR3 has 14 amino acids. Between the trimmed V and J ends, which lost 5 bases and 0 bases, there was a span of 7 bases. DNA for the CDR3: TGTGCCAGCAGTACTCCACCGAACACCGGGGAGCTGTTTTTT. It is translated as CASSTPPNTGELFF.

Concerning this clonotype: One junction end disagrees with the germline gene, perhaps due to a read error. This chain uses TRBV29-1 with TRBJ1-3; D not resolved. Germline-derived CDR1 and CDR2 are SQVTM and ANQGSEA. This CDR3 spans 12 amino acids. As DNA, the CDR3 is TGCAGCGTTGAGACAAGTAGAAACACCATATACTTT. This translates into CSVETSRNTIYF. The full variable domain, in which reference TRBV29-1 and TRBJ1-3 provide the parts outside the CDR3, is SAVISQKPSRDICQRGTSLTIQCQVDSQVTMMFWYRQQPGQSLTLIATANQGSEATYESGFVIDKFPISRPNLTFSTLTVSNMSPEDSSIYLCSVETSRNTIYFGEGSWLTVV.

The CDR3 sequence is CASSPSGTANYGYTF. The DNA for the CDR3 is TGTGCCAGCAGTCCTTCCGGGACAGCTAACTATGGCTACACCTTC. The rearrangement uses TRBV27 and TRBJ1-2; 7 bases match TRBD1. The CDR3 extends over 15 amino acids. CDR1 MNHEY and CDR2 SMNVEV come from the germline V gene (reference sequence). Unmatched junction bases numbered 6, after V lost 5 bases and J lost 0 bases.

This clonotype was seen many times. The chain combines TRBV7-2 with TRBJ2-3; D tentatively fits TRBD1 or TRBD2 (6 bases each). This CDR3 has 14 amino acids. Per the germline V gene, CDR1 is SGHTA and CDR2 is FQGNSA. V was clipped by 5 bases and J by 6 bases, with 15 bases between them. The CDR3 region has the DNA TGTGCCAGCAGCCCGGGGGCGACGTGGGATACGCAGTATTTT. Translated, it gives CASSPGATWDTQYF.

This clonotype occurred a few times. The chain has TRBV7-9 and TRBJ2-5, with 9 bases that match TRBD1. V lost 5 bases and J lost 5; bases outside the gene matches: 18. The germline V gene has CDR1 SEHNR and CDR2 FQNEAQ (reference sequence). CDR3 length: 18 amino acids. The CDR3 sequence: CASSPPLPDRGPGETQYF. The CDR3 bases are TGTGCCAGCAGCCCTCCCCTCCCGGACAGGGGCCCGGGTGAGACCCAGTACTTC. Combining the CDR3 with reference TRBV7-9 and TRBJ2-5 gives the whole variable domain DTGVSQNPRHKITKRGQNVTFRCDPISEHNRLYWYRQTLGQGPEFLTYFQNEAQLEKSRLLSDRFSAERPKGSFSTLEIQRTEQGDSAMYLCASSPPLPDRGPGETQYFGPGTRLLVL.

This clonotype was counted between two and nine times. The chain links TRBV20-1 to TRBJ2-5; TRBD1 might be the D (6 bases). Germline V gives CDR1 DFQATT, CDR2 SNEGSKA (reference sequence). Trimming shortened V by 3 bases and J by 3 bases, and 11 bases separated the two germline ends. CDR3 length: 13 amino acids. The CDR3 sequence is CSASDGTKETQYF. Written as DNA, the CDR3 is TGCAGTGCTAGCGACGGGACAAAAGAGACCCAGTACTTC.

The chain employs TRBV4-2 and TRBJ2-7; D is perhaps TRBD1 (5 bases). This CDR3 spans 15 amino acids. The ends were cut back, 2 bases at V and 4 bases at J, with 15 bases in the middle. The germline gives CDR1 LGHNA, CDR2 YNFKEQ. In DNA, the CDR3 is TGTGCCAGCAGCCAATCTTCAGGGTTGGTATACGAGCAGTACTTC. As protein: CASSQSSGLVYEQYF.

The chain joins TRBV7-2 to TRBJ2-5; D call uncertain. CDR3 size: 16 residues. Deletions cut 5 bases from V and 1 base from J, with 17 bases between. Germline loops: CDR1 SGHTA, CDR2 FQGNSA. In DNA form, the CDR3 reads TGTGCCAGCAGCAGGTTCGAGACGGCCGTCCAAGAGACCCAGTACTTC. As protein: CASSRFETAVQETQYF.

The rearrangement uses TRBV29-1 and TRBJ2-3, with unresolved D. The V and J ends lost 7 bases and 5 bases respectively, with 13 bases between them. CDR1 and CDR2 (germline): SQVTM, ANQGSEA. The CDR3 extends over 12 amino acids. The CDR3 region is CSAEMNGDTQYF. Written as DNA, the CDR3 is TGCAGCGCCGAGATGAATGGAGATACGCAGTATTTT.

The sample holds a few counts of this clonotype. The chain carries TRBV18 and TRBJ1-2, with D possibly matching TRBD1 (5 bases). The V end was cut by 2 bases, the J end by 4 bases, with 14 bases between. This CDR3 has 15 amino acids. Germline assignment: CDR1 KGHSH and CDR2 LQKENI. The CDR3 sequence: CASSPGRRESYGYTF. CDR3 in DNA: TGTGCCAGCTCACCAGGCCGCAGGGAGAGCTATGGCTACACCTTC.

The chain uses TRBV7-4 and TRBJ2-1; D unclear. V was trimmed by 6 bases and J by 5 bases, leaving 11 bases between them. Germline values: CDR1 SGHVT, CDR2 SQSDAQ. The CDR3 covers 13 residues. CDR3 bases: TGTGCCAGCAGTAGAGACCCGGACAATGAGCAGTTCTTC. It yields the protein CASSRDPDNEQFF.

This sequence joins TRBV4-3 and TRBJ1-2; no firm D call. The CDR3 loop spans 15 amino acids. The germline gives CDR1 LGHNA, CDR2 YSLEER. Deletions cut 1 base from V and 3 bases from J, with 12 bases between. The CDR3 region is CASSQVEGPYYGYTF. The CDR3 DNA reads TGCGCCAGCAGCCAAGTAGAGGGTCCTTACTATGGCTACACCTTC.

This clonotype was picked up many times. V and J are TRBV7-2 and TRBJ2-1; unclear D gene. CDR1 is SGHTA, CDR2 FQGNSA, per germline. V was pared by 5 bases and J by 2 bases, with 10 bases between. CDR3 length equals 14 residues. In DNA form, the CDR3 reads TGTGCCAGCAGCCCCGGCCGGGCCTACAATGAGCAGTTCTTC. Amino acids: CASSPGRAYNEQFF.

This clonotype was detected only a few times. The rearrangement uses TRBV12-3 or TRBV12-4 and TRBJ2-1; D possibly matches TRBD1 or TRBD2 (5 bases each). V shed 5 bases and J shed 3 bases, with 14 bases lying between them. This CDR3 is 15 amino acids long. The CDR3 DNA reads as TGTGCCAGCAGTCCATCGGGGACCCGCTACAATGAGCAGTTCTTC. It encodes CASSPSGTRYNEQFF.

J is TRBJ2-5 and V is TRBV29-1; 14 nucleotides agree with TRBD2. The CDR3 has 15 amino acids. V shed 0 bases and J 9 bases; nucleotides not matched to a gene: 6. In germline, CDR1 is SQVTM, CDR2 ANQGSEA. The CDR3 bases are TGCAGCGTTGAAGAGACTAGCGGGAGGGTGGGGTCCCAGTACTTC. This encodes CSVEETSGRVGSQYF.

The CDR3: CASSFLWRASPLHF. The CDR3 bases are TGTGCCAGCAGCTTCCTTTGGAGGGCCTCACCCCTCCACTTT. The V gene is TRBV7-2, the J gene TRBJ1-6, with D hard to call. Trimming stripped 3 bases from V and 10 bases from J, with 13 bases between. The CDR3 spans 14 residues. Germline CDR1 reads SGHTA; CDR2 reads FQGNSA.

This clonotype was seen ten or more times. The gene calls are TRBV7-2 and TRBJ1-5, with no clear D. V shed 5 bases and J shed 5 bases, with 13 bases lying between them. This CDR3 is 14 amino acids long. Per germline, CDR1 SGHTA and CDR2 FQGNSA. The CDR3 here is CASSRGGFDQPQHF. The CDR3 DNA follows: TGTGCCAGCAGCCGAGGCGGGTTCGATCAGCCCCAGCATTTT.